This TCR beta chain was recorded in a study of T cell changes during pregnancy in multiple sclerosis. The germline V gene has CDR1 MNHEY and CDR2 SMNVEV (reference sequence). The CDR3 totals 15 residues. Germline trimming cut 6 bases from V and 8 bases from J; bases unmatched to any gene: 15. Assay: immunoSEQ multiplex PCR; the TCRdb copy retains only in-frame clones and omits some. The sample records about 93,000 clones, around 92% being singletons. The sample in question was peripheral blood, obtained after pregnancy. The chain is built from TRBV27 and TRBJ1-1; 7 bases are a match to TRBD1. The TCR comes from a female donor in good health, enrolled as a control in a pregnancy study. DNA of the CDR3: TGTGCCAGCAGCCCCACCCCAACAGGGGTAGCCGAAGCTTTCTTT. This encodes CASSPTPTGVAEAFF.